This record covers a single TCR beta chain. The target antigen is unknown. CDR1 and CDR2 from the germline V gene are MNHEY and SVGAGI. Trimming took off 6 bases at V and 8 bases at J, with 16 bases between the two ends. This CDR3 region has 13 residues. The table came from immunoSEQ multiplex PCR; TCRdb's copy has only in-frame clones and leaves some out. The sample holds 55,000 to 85,000 clones, around 86% seen once. This sample was taken from a study of OX40 agonist ivuxolimab in advanced cancers. Broader study findings: The antigens recognized by the expanded peripheral T cells, that is their antigen specificity, were not determined. CD4+ and CD8+ blood T cells expanded clonally by week 6 at 0.1 to 3.0 mg/kg. CD4+ T cells averaged fewer expanded clones than CD8+ T cells.

Blood got drawn at baseline, again on cycle 4 day 1, and then on cycle 7 day 1. The sequences come from CD4+ or CD8+ T cells sorted from blood, collected in a trial of the OX40 agonist ivuxolimab. The TCR sequence derives from an adult with an advanced solid tumor such as melanoma, head and neck, liver or kidney cancer. The chain carries TRBV6-5 and TRBJ1-1; D is unresolved. The CDR3 sequence: CASRPQRVGEAFF. CDR3 sequence (DNA): TGTGCCAGCAGACCACAGCGCGTGGGGGAAGCTTTCTTT.